This TCR beta chain was sequenced in a study of cytomegalovirus exposure and HLA in healthy donors. Study conclusions and caveats: The study flagged about 150 TCR beta chains as cytomegalovirus-associated. Most TCR beta V segments were productive about 90% or about 30% of the time in an earlier analysis.

13 Jbeta primers and 60 Vbeta primers were used for the PCR. Per the original data handling: About 10 million of 65 million to 95 million unique TCR beta chains were shared, per a later count. Sequenced by immunoSEQ multiplex PCR; TCRdb stores in-frame clones only, minus some. Clone size and V and J calls were adopted from that table, with D and trimming inferred from the DNA. The data show 210,000 or so clones, around 79% seen once. This clone occurred a few times. Its cognate antigen is unknown. V dropped 4 bases and J dropped 6; count of bases not matched to a gene: 8. CDR1 is SGHDT and CDR2 is YYEEEE in the germline V gene. This CDR3 has 14 amino acids.

The chain couples TRBV5-6 to TRBJ2-7; 9 bases fit TRBD2. The sample comprised PBMCs. The sequence derives from a young man in good health and CMV-seronegative. The CDR3: CASSRTSDRGEQYF. CDR3 nucleotide sequence: TGTGCCAGCAGCCGGACTAGCGATCGGGGCGAGCAGTACTTC.